The clone carrying this T cell receptor beta chain was observed a few times. The antigen is not known. Regions amplified from RNA transcripts were the TCR beta CDR3 regions. The HTBI primer set served for first-round RT-PCR of the TCR CDR3. A single record per CDR3 protein comes from TCRdb applying MiXCR to the multiplex PCR reads. The repertoire holds fewer than 650,000 distinct CDR3 sequences, with roughly 14% as singletons. The source of the sample is a study of T cells in Graves' hyperthyroidism and ophthalmopathy. Diagnosis rested on symptoms, serum thyroxine and TRAb, thyroid ultrasound, and orbital computed tomography. This CDR3 is built from 15 residues. The germline CDR1 and CDR2 sequences are MNHEY and SMNVEV (reference sequence). J was trimmed by 5 bases and V by 4 bases; bases with no gene match: 8. Regarding the study as a whole: A 13 V-J signature model discriminated ophthalmopathy versus stable hyperthyroidism.

The V call is TRBV27, the J call TRBJ2-5, with 9 nucleotides matching TRBD2. The sequenced material came from blood. The receptor was derived from a woman between 35 and 50 years old with Graves' ophthalmopathy. DNA for the CDR3: TGTGCCAGCAGTTCTAGCGGGGCCGAGCTCGAGACCCAGTACTTC. Residues: CASSSSGAELETQYF.